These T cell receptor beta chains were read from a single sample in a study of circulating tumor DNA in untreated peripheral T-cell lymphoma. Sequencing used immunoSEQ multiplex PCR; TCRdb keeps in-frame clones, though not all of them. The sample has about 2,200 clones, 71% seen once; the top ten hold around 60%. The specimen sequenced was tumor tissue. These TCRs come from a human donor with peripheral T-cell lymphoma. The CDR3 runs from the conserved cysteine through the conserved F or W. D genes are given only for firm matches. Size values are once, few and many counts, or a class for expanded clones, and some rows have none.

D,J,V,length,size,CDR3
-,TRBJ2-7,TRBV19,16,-,CASSIGIAELSYEQYF
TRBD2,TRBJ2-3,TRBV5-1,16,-,CASSPPLAGGKDTQYF
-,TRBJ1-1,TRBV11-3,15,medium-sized,CASSLENRKNTEAFF
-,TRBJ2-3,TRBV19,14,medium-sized,CASSPGLGTDTQYF
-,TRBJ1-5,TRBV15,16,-,CATSRDLAESNQPQHF
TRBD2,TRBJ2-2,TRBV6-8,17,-,CASSYSKLAGGVGELFF
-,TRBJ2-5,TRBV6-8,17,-,CASRDRGEAGGRRTQYF
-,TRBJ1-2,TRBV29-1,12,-,CSVGTGDYGYTF
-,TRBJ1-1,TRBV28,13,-,CASSLTANTEAFF
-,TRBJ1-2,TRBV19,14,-,CASSRTPLNYGYTF
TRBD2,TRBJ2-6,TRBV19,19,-,CASSTRTSGRASGANVLTF